The rows below give T cell receptor beta chains drawn from one sample of a study of CD8 T cells in ankylosing spondylitis. In TCRdb, the 5' RACE reads were re-called with MiXCR into one record per CDR3 protein. The sample holds around 440,000 distinct CDR3 sequences; roughly 17% are singletons and the top ten take under 1.2%. The sequencing input was blood, either unsorted or a sorted T cell fraction (not recorded which). Every receptor here comes from a male donor with ankylosing spondylitis. Both conserved end residues are part of each CDR3. D genes are given only for firm matches. Only some rows state a clone size, as once, few, many or a class for expanded clones.

CDR3aa,CDR3nt,j_gene,d_gene,abundance,v_gene
CASSPDGASDTQYF,TGTGCCAGCAGCCCCGACGGGGCATCGGATACGCAGTATTTT,TRBJ2-3,.,few,TRBV7-3
CASSLQGPQSRSYEQYF,TGTGCCAGCAGCTTACAGGGGCCTCAGTCCCGCTCCTACGAGCAGTACTTC,TRBJ2-7,.,.,TRBV7-8
CASSLEGTGSDSPLHF,TGTGCCAGCAGCTTAGAGGGGACAGGGTCCGATTCACCCCTCCACTTT,TRBJ1-6,TRBD1,.,TRBV7-9
CASSLLGLAGVNEQFF,TGTGCCAGCAGTTTATTGGGGCTAGCGGGAGTGAATGAGCAGTTCTTC,TRBJ2-1,TRBD2,.,TRBV28
CASSDRAPGELFF,TGTGCCAGCAGCGATCGGGCCCCCGGGGAGCTGTTTTTT,TRBJ2-2,.,few,TRBV3-1
CASSGWEHHSYEQYF,TGTGCCAGCAGCGGGTGGGAACACCATTCCTACGAGCAGTACTTC,TRBJ2-7,.,.,TRBV21-1
CASTAGGHTIYF,TGTGCCAGCACCGCGGGGGGACACACCATATATTTT,TRBJ1-3,.,.,TRBV28
CASGRAGYNEQFF,TGTGCCAGCGGACGGGCAGGCTACAATGAGCAGTTCTTC,TRBJ2-1,.,many,TRBV12-3/TRBV12-4
CASSQVRGNDGYTF,TGTGCCAGCAGCCAAGTTAGGGGTAATGATGGCTACACCTTC,TRBJ1-2,.,few,TRBV3-1
CASSSGPRTSGSPGELFF,TGTGCCAGCAGCTCTGGCCCCCGGACTAGCGGGAGTCCCGGGGAGCTGTTTTTT,TRBJ2-2,TRBD2,few,TRBV11-2
CSVAEQGDSNSPLHF,TGCAGCGTTGCGGAACAGGGGGACTCTAATTCACCCCTCCACTTT,TRBJ1-6,TRBD1,.,TRBV29-1
CASSSRVTGNTEAFF,TGCGCCAGCAGCTCCCGTGTGACAGGGAACACTGAAGCTTTCTTT,TRBJ1-1,.,.,TRBV5-1
CASSVAVDTQYF,TGTGCCAGCAGCGTAGCTGTAGATACGCAGTATTTT,TRBJ2-3,.,few,TRBV9
CASTSRGGNSPLHF,TGTGCCAGCACTTCCCGAGGGGGTAATTCACCCCTCCACTTT,TRBJ1-6,.,few,TRBV2
CSARVRLAGAYNEQFF,TGCAGTGCTAGAGTGAGGCTAGCGGGTGCCTACAATGAGCAGTTCTTC,TRBJ2-1,TRBD2,.,TRBV20-1
CASSVQAGEVGEQFF,TGTGCCAGCAGCGTACAAGCGGGAGAGGTCGGTGAGCAGTTCTTC,TRBJ2-1,TRBD2,.,TRBV9
CASSLDDRPYEQYF,TGCGCCAGCAGCTTGGACGACAGGCCCTACGAGCAGTACTTC,TRBJ2-7,.,.,TRBV5-1
CASSPTESSGNTIYF,TGTGCCAGCTCACCAACGGAGAGCTCTGGAAACACCATATATTTT,TRBJ1-3,.,few,TRBV18
CSAKKPAAGVRTDTQYF,TGCAGTGCTAAGAAACCAGCAGCGGGGGTTCGCACAGATACGCAGTATTTT,TRBJ2-3,TRBD2,few,TRBV20-1
CASRGETDTQYF,TGTGCCAGCCGGGGCGAGACAGATACGCAGTATTTT,TRBJ2-3,.,few,TRBV12-3/TRBV12-4
CASSTGTGPYQPQHF,TGTGCCAGCAGCACCGGGACAGGGCCCTATCAGCCCCAGCATTTT,TRBJ1-5,TRBD1,.,TRBV7-9
CASMRKSPGRRRTEAFF,TGTGCCAGCATGCGAAAGTCGCCGGGGCGTCGGCGCACTGAAGCTTTCTTT,TRBJ1-1,.,.,TRBV12-3/TRBV12-4
CSVEDVGVKQYF,TGCAGCGTTGAAGATGTCGGCGTCAAGCAGTACTTC,TRBJ2-7,.,many,TRBV29-1
CASSLLRAASGANVLTF,TGTGCCAGCAGCTTATTGAGGGCGGCCTCTGGGGCCAACGTCCTGACTTTC,TRBJ2-6,.,few,TRBV7-2
CASSESGPIYGKLFF,TGTGCCAGCAGTGAATCCGGCCCAATTTACGGAAAACTGTTTTTT,TRBJ1-4,.,few,TRBV6-1
CASRDRFTDEQYF,TGTGCCAGCAGGGACAGGTTTACGGACGAGCAGTACTTC,TRBJ2-7,TRBD1,.,TRBV6-1
CSATQGGNGYTF,TGCAGTGCTACTCAGGGGGGGAACGGCTACACCTTC,TRBJ1-2,TRBD1,few,TRBV20-1
CAIKGRRAGELFF,TGCGCGATCAAGGGACGGAGGGCCGGGGAGCTGTTTTTT,TRBJ2-2,.,few,TRBV5-1
CASIKPGQGANEQYF,TGTGCCAGCATAAAACCGGGACAGGGGGCGAACGAGCAGTACTTC,TRBJ2-7,TRBD1,many,TRBV6-2/TRBV6-3
CASRDSRYSNQPQHF,TGTGCCAGCAGGGACAGCCGATATAGCAATCAGCCCCAGCATTTT,TRBJ1-5,TRBD1,.,TRBV19
CASSYAPGESNEQYF,TGTGCCAGCAGTTACGCCCCGGGGGAGTCCAACGAGCAGTACTTC,TRBJ2-7,.,once,TRBV6-5
CSARDSTREQFF,TGCAGTGCTAGAGATTCGACGAGGGAACAGTTCTTC,TRBJ2-1,.,many,TRBV20-1
CASSLDGRRVGYTF,TGTGCCAGCAGCTTAGATGGGAGAAGGGTCGGCTACACCTTC,TRBJ1-2,.,.,TRBV11-2
CASSLGRDMKTEAFF,TGTGCCAGCAGCTTAGGGAGGGACATGAAGACAGAAGCTTTCTTT,TRBJ1-1,.,few,TRBV7-2
CASSLTVIETQYF,TGTGCTAGCAGCTTAACAGTGATAGAGACCCAGTACTTC,TRBJ2-5,.,few,TRBV7-7
CASLLSSGRASGSSYNEQFF,TGTGCCAGCCTACTGTCTAGCGGGAGGGCCTCAGGGAGCTCCTACAATGAGCAGTTCTTC,TRBJ2-1,TRBD2,few,TRBV12-3/TRBV12-4
CASSLLGGVGGSNYGYTF,TGTGCCAGCAGCCTCCTTGGGGGAGTGGGGGGTTCTAACTATGGCTACACCTTC,TRBJ1-2,.,few,TRBV7-8
CASRRVSGANVLTF,TGTGCCAGCCGCAGGGTCTCTGGGGCCAACGTCCTGACTTTC,TRBJ2-6,.,few,TRBV28
CASSYLEGSSPLHF,TGTGCCAGCAGTTACTTGGAGGGTAGTTCACCCCTCCACTTT,TRBJ1-6,.,few,TRBV6-5
CASSFSSGGAGAGDTQYF,TGTGCCAGCAGCTTCTCTAGCGGGGGGGCCGGGGCAGGAGATACGCAGTATTTT,TRBJ2-3,TRBD2,once,TRBV11-2
CASSRRYEQFF,TGTGCCAGCAGTCGACGCTATGAGCAGTTCTTC,TRBJ2-1,.,few,TRBV28
CASMGAPGQGDTEAFF,TGTGCCAGCATGGGAGCCCCGGGACAGGGAGACACTGAAGCTTTCTTT,TRBJ1-1,TRBD1,.,TRBV6-1
CASSPGGQANTGELFF,TGCGCCAGCAGCCCTGGGGGACAGGCGAACACCGGGGAGCTGTTTTTT,TRBJ2-2,TRBD1,few,TRBV5-1
CATSRDKGGSLRRGNQPQHF,TGTGCCACCAGCAGAGATAAAGGGGGCTCCCTTCGGCGAGGCAATCAGCCCCAGCATTTT,TRBJ1-5,TRBD1,few,TRBV15